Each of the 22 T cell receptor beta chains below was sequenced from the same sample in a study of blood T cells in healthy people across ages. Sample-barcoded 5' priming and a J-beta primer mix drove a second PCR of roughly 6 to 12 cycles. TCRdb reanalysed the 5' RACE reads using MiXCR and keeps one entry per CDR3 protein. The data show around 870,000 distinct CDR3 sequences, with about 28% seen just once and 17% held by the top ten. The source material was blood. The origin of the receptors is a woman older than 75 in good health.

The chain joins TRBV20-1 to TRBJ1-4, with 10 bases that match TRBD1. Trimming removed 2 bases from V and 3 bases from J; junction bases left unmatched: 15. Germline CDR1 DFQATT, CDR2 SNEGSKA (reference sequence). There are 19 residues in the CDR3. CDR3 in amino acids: CSARCPLTGGDGANEKLFF. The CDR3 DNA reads TGCAGTGCTAGATGCCCTCTGACAGGGGGCGATGGAGCTAATGAAAAACTGTTTTTT.

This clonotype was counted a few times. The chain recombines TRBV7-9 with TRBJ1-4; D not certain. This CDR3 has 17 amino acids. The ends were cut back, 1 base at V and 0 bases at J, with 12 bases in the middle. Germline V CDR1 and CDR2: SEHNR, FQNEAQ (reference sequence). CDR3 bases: TGTGCCAGCAGCTTAGTAGTGGCAGATGCAACTAATGAAAAACTGTTTTTT. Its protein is CASSLVVADATNEKLFF.

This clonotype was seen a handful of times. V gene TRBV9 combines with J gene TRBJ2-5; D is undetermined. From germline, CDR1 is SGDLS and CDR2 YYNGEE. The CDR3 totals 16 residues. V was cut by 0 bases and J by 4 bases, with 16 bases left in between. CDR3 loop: CASSVGIEDVRETQYF. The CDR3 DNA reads TGTGCCAGCAGCGTAGGAATAGAGGACGTCCGAGAGACCCAGTACTTC.

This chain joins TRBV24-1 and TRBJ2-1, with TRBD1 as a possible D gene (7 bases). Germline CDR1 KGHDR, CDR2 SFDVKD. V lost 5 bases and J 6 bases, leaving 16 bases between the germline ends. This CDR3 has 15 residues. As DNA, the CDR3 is TGTGCCACCAGTGGAGGAGGGGGCTTCAGCAATGAGCAGTTCTTC. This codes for CATSGGGGFSNEQFF.

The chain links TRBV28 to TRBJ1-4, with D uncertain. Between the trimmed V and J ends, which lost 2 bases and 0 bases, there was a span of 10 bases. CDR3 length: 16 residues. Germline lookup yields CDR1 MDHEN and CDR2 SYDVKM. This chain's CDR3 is CASSLVGIATNEKLFF. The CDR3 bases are TGTGCCAGCAGTTTAGTGGGGATTGCAACTAATGAAAAACTGTTTTTT.

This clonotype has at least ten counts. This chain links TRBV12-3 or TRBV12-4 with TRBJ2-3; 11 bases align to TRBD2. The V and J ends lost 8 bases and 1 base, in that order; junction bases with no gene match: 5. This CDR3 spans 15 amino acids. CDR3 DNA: TGTGCCAGCGACCCGGGACTAGCGGGCACAGATACGCAGTATTTT. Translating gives CASDPGLAGTDTQYF.

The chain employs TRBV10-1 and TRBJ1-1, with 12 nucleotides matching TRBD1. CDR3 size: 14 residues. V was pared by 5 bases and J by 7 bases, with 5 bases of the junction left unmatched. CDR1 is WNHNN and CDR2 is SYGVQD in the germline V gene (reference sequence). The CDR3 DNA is TGCGCCAGCAGTTTGGGACAGGGGGCGGATGAAGCTTTCTTT. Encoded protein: CASSLGQGADEAFF.

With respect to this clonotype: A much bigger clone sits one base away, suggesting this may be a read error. DNA for the CDR3: TGTGCCGGCAGCTTATCTCGGTACACAGATACGCAGTATTTT. Amino acids: CAGSLSRYTDTQYF. The chain links TRBV11-2 to TRBJ2-3; D not certain. CDR1 is SGHAT and CDR2 is FQNNGV in the germline V gene. The CDR3 length is 14 residues.

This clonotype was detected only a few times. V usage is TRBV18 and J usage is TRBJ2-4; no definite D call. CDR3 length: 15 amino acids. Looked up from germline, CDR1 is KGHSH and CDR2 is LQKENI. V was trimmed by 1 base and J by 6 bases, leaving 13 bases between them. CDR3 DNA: TGTGCCAGCTCACCACAGAACGGCGTTGGAAACATTCAGTACTTC. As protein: CASSPQNGVGNIQYF.

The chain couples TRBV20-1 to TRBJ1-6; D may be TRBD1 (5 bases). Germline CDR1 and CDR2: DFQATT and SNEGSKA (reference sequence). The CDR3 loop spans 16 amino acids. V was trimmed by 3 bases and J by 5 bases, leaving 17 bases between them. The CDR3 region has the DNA TGCAGTGCTAGGGCTAGAGGGACGGTAGATAATTCACCCCTCCACTTT. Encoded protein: CSARARGTVDNSPLHF.

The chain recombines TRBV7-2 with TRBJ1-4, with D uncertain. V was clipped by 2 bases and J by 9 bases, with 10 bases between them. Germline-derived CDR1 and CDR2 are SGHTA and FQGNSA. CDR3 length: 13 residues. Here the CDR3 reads CASSLKGSQKLFF. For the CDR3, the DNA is TGTGCCAGCAGCTTAAAGGGCTCACAAAAACTGTTTTTT.

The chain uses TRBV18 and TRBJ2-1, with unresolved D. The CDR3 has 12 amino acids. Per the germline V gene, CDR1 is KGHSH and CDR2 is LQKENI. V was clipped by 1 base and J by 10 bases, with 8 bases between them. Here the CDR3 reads CASSPLSREQFF. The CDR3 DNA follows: TGTGCCAGCTCACCACTATCCCGGGAGCAGTTCTTC.

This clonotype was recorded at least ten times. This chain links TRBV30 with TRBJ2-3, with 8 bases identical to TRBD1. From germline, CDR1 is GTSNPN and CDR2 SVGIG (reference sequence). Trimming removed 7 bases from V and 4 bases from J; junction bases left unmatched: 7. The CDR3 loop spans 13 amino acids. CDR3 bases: TGTGCCTTGGAGACAGGGGATGCAGATACGCAGTATTTT. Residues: CALETGDADTQYF.

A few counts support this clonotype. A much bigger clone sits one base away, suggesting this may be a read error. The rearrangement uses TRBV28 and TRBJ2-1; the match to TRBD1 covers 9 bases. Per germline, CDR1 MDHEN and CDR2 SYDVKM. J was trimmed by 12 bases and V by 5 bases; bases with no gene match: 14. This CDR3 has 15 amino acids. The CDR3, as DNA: TGTGCCAGCAGTACATACGGGACAGGGACTACTGGGCAGTTCTTC. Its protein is CASSTYGTGTTGQFF.

The CDR3 loop reads CSAGAYDRGVGYTF. The CDR3 DNA sequence: TGCAGTGCTGGGGCATACGACAGGGGAGTAGGCTACACCTTC. The chain joins TRBV20-1 to TRBJ1-2, with 8 bases lining up with TRBD1. CDR1 DFQATT and CDR2 SNEGSKA come from the germline V gene (reference sequence). The CDR3 sequence is 14 residues long. The ends lost 5 bases at V and 8 bases at J; junction bases unmatched: 13.

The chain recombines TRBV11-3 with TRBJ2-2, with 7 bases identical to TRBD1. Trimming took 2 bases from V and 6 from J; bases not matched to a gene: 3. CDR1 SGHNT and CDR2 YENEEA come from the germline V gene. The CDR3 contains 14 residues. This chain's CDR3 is CASSLNQGAGELFF. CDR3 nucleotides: TGTGCCAGCAGCTTAAATCAGGGGGCCGGGGAGCTGTTTTTT. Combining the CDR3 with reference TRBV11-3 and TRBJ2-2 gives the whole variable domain EAGVVQSPRYKIIEKKQPVAFWCNPISGHNTLYWYLQNLGQGPELLIRYENEEAVDDSQLPKDRFSAERLKGVDSTLKIQPAELGDSAVYLCASSLNQGAGELFFGEGSRLTVL.

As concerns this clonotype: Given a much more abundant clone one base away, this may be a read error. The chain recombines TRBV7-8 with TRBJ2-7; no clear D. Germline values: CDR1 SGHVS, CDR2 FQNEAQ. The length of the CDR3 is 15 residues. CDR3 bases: TGTGCCAGCAGCCGGGCAGCCGGTGAGTCCTGCGAGCAGTACTTC. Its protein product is CASSRAAGESCEQYF. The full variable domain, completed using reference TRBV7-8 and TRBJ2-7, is GAGVSQSPRYKVAKRGQDVALRCDPISGHVSLFWYQQALGQGPEFLTYFQNEAQLDKSGLPSDRFFAERPEGSVSTLKIQRTQQEDSAVYLCASSRAAGESCEQYFGPGTRLTVT.

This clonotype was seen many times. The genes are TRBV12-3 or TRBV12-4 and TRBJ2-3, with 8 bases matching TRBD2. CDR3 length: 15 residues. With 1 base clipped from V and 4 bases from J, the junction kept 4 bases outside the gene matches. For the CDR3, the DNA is TGTGCCAGCAGTTTAGGCGGGGGGAGAGCAGATACGCAGTATTTT. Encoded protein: CASSLGGGRADTQYF.

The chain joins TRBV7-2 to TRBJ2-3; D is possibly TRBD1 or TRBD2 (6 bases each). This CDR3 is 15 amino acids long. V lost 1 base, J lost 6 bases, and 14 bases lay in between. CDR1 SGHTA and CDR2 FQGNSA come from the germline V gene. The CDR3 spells CASSLVGGEGDTQYF. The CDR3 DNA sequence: TGTGCCAGCAGCTTAGTCGGGGGCGAGGGGGATACGCAGTATTTT.

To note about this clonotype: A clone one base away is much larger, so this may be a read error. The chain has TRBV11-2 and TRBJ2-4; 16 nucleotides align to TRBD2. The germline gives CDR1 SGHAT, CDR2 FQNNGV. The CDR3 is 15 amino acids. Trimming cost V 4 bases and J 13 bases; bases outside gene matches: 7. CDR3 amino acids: CASSSGLAGGLEQYF. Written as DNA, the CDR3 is TGTGCCAGCAGCTCGGGACTAGCGGGGGGGCTTGAGCAGTACTTC. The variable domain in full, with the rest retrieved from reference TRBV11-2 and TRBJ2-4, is EAGVAQSPRYKIIEKRQSVAFWCNPISGHATLYWYQQILGQGPKLLIQFQNNGVVDDSQLPKDRFSAERLKGVDSTLKIQPAKLEDSAVYLCASSSGLAGGLEQYFGAGTRLSVL.

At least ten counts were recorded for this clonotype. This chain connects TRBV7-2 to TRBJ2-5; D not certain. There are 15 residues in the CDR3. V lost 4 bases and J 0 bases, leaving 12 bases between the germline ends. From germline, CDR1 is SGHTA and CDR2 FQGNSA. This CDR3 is CASSSRLGNQETQYF. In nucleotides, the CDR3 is TGTGCCAGCAGCTCCCGCCTAGGGAACCAAGAGACCCAGTACTTC.

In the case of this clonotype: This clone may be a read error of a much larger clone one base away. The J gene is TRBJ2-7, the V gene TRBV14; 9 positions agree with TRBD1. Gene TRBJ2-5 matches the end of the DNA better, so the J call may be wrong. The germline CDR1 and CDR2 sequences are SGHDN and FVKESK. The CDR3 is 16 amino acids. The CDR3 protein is CASSPGTGTSEETQYF. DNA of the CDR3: TGTGCCAGCAGCCCCGGGACAGGGACTTCTGAAGAGACCCAGTACTTC.